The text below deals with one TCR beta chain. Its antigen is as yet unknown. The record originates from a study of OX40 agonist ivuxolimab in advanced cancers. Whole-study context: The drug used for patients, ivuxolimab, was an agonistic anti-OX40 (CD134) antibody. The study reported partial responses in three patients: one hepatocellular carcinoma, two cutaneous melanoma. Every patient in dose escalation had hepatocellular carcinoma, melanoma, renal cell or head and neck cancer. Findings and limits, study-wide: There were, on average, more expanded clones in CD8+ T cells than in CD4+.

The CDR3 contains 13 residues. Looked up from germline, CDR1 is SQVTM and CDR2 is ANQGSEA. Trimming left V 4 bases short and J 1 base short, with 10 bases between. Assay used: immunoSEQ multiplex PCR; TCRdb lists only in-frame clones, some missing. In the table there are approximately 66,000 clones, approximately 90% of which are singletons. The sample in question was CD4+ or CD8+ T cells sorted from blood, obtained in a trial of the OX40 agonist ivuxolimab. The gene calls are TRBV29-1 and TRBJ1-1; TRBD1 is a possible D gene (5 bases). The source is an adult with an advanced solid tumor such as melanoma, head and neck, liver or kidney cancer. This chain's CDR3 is CSVGEGQNTEAFF. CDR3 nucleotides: TGCAGCGTTGGGGAGGGGCAGAACACTGAAGCTTTCTTT. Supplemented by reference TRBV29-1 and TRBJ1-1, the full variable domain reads SAVISQKPSRDICQRGTSLTIQCQVDSQVTMMFWYRQQPGQSLTLIATANQGSEATYESGFVIDKFPISRPNLTFSTLTVSNMSPEDSSIYLCSVGEGQNTEAFFGQGTRLTVV.